This is a list of T cell receptor beta chains from one sample in a study of metastatic and nonmetastatic thyroid tumors. TCRdb re-clonotyped the PCR reads through MiXCR. The sample holds tens of thousands of clones, 20% to 30% seen once. Sequenced material: blood. The receptors originated from a female donor with papillary thyroid cancer or a benign thyroid nodule (not recorded which). Some clones in this sample may be carry-over from other donors' samples. The CDR3 runs from the conserved cysteine through the conserved F or W.

v_call	j_call	cdr3_aa
TRBV19	TRBJ1-5	CASRRGYNQPQHF
TRBV5-6	TRBJ1-5	CASSYGPDQPQHF
TRBV11-2	TRBJ2-1	CAMSLTAGGGDEQFF
TRBV9	TRBJ2-3	CASSVLPEGLRTDTQYF
TRBV2	TRBJ1-2	CASSNQRTRPNYGYTF
TRBV19	TRBJ1-5	CASSIGGQGLNQPQHF
TRBV18	TRBJ2-2	CASSPPSTGENTGELFF
TRBV6-2/TRBV6-3	TRBJ2-7	CASRTDRSSYEQYF
TRBV11-2	TRBJ1-5	CASSLQVPNQPQHF
TRBV4-1	TRBJ2-7	CASRQVTGSHEQYF
TRBV6-1	TRBJ2-7	CASSLSRDRAHEQYF
TRBV20-1	.	CSAWAEDTYEQFF
TRBV5-1	TRBJ2-1	CASSLEGRGQDEQFF
TRBV30	TRBJ1-6	CAWTGQEGSPLHF
TRBV27	TRBJ2-7	CASSLKADSGEQYF
TRBV7-2	TRBJ1-1	CASSFSSKNTEAFF
TRBV18	TRBJ1-2	CASSPDSKGGYTF
TRBV28	TRBJ2-1	CASRAGASYNEQFF
TRBV11-3	TRBJ1-1	CASSLGGGPKNTEAFF
TRBV12-3/TRBV12-4	TRBJ1-2	CASLRGDVRGYTF
TRBV5-1	TRBJ2-5	CASSSTGLRETQYF
TRBV9	TRBJ1-3	CASSVGDRGPGNTIYF
TRBV7-2	TRBJ2-7	CASSSRTGCSREQYF
TRBV4-2	TRBJ1-4	CASSQDRGQGAEKLFF